Presented here are 12 T cell receptor beta chains from one specimen sequenced in a study of blood T cell repertoires in COVID-19. TCRdb's table, derived via immunoSEQ multiplex PCR, lists solely in-frame clones and lacks some. The table has roughly 350,000 clones, about nine tenths seen once; the top ten hold about 6.3%. Material: peripheral blood. The receptors derive from a woman aged 45-65 years with COVID-19, enrolled during active disease.

This clone was seen a handful of times. The rearrangement joins TRBV19 to TRBJ2-3, with TRBD2 identical over 10 bases. This CDR3 region has 14 residues. V gave up 9 bases and J gave up 1 base; unmatched junction bases: 4. Germline lookup yields CDR1 LNHDA and CDR2 SQIVND (reference sequence). CDR3 in DNA: TGTGCCAGCTCCAGCGGGGGGGGCACAGATACGCAGTATTTT. Amino acid sequence: CASSSGGGTDTQYF.

This rearrangement joins TRBV30 to TRBJ1-3; D unresolved. Looked up from germline, CDR1 is GTSNPN and CDR2 is SVGIG (reference sequence). V lost 4 bases to trimming and J lost 0 bases, with 7 bases between them. CDR3 length: 13 amino acids. The CDR3 sequence is CAWNFNSGNTIYF. The CDR3 DNA follows: TGTGCCTGGAATTTCAACTCTGGAAACACCATATATTTT.

A remark on this clone: At one of its ends the junction is not consistent with the germline gene, which may arise from a read error. J is TRBJ2-1 and V is TRBV24-1, with a weak D call TRBD2 (6 bases). Germline V gene data show CDR1 as KGHDR and CDR2 as SFDVKD. The CDR3 is 17 amino acids. Here the CDR3 DNA reads TGTGCCATCAGTCGCAGGGCGGGGCAGGGAACGTCCAATGAGCAGTTCTTC. It codes for CAISRRAGQGTSNEQFF.

The chain links TRBV19 to TRBJ1-1; D unresolved. Germline loops: CDR1 LNHDA, CDR2 SQIVND (reference sequence). V was shortened by 3 bases and J by 8 bases, with 10 bases between the two germline ends. This CDR3 has 12 residues. CDR3 sequence (DNA): TGTGCCAGTAGTATGGACGCGGGGGAAGCTTTCTTT. Protein product: CASSMDAGEAFF.

The genes are TRBV7-2 and TRBJ1-1; no clear D gene. In germline, CDR1 is SGHTA, CDR2 FQGNSA. V shed 3 bases and J shed 1 base, with 9 bases lying between them. The CDR3 totals 14 residues. The CDR3 is CASSLLQRNTEAFF. CDR3 nucleotide sequence: TGTGCCAGCAGCTTGCTACAGAGGAACACTGAAGCTTTCTTT.

The V gene is TRBV29-1, the J gene TRBJ2-7; 11 nucleotides agree with TRBD2. The CDR3 contains 12 residues. V lost 6 bases and J lost 5; bases outside the gene matches: 3. Germline lookup yields CDR1 SQVTM and CDR2 ANQGSEA. In nucleotides, the CDR3 is TGCAGCGTCAATAGCGGGAGGGACGAGCAGTACTTC. This encodes CSVNSGRDEQYF.

The chain combines TRBV5-1 with TRBJ2-5; D is unresolved. CDR1 is SGHRS, CDR2 YFSETQ, per germline. This CDR3 contains 13 residues. Trimming took off 4 bases at V and 7 bases at J, with 14 bases between the two ends. CDR3 residues: CASSSTGESTQYF. Written as DNA, the CDR3 is TGCGCCAGCAGCAGCACTGGAGAATCGACCCAGTACTTC.

As DNA, the CDR3 is TGTGCCAGCAGCCACTCTCTTTTCGGGGTCTACACCGGGGAGCTGTTTTTT. As protein: CASSHSLFGVYTGELFF. V and J are TRBV14 and TRBJ2-2, with a weak D call TRBD2 (5 bases). Germline V CDR1 and CDR2: SGHDN, FVKESK. The CDR3 spans 17 residues. With 3 bases removed from V and 3 bases from J, the gap between germline ends came to 17 bases.

V is TRBV19 and J is TRBJ2-7; the D gene is possibly TRBD2 (5 bases). Trimming cost V 7 bases and J 1 base, with 17 bases left between them. The CDR3 loop spans 15 amino acids. Germline-derived CDR1 and CDR2 are LNHDA and SQIVND (reference sequence). CDR3: CASTQGRGSSYEQYF. The CDR3 coding sequence is TGTGCCAGTACCCAAGGGAGAGGGAGTTCCTACGAGCAGTACTTC.

This chain links TRBV7-6 with TRBJ2-7; 9 bases are shared with TRBD2. With V trimmed by 5 bases and J by 3 bases, 8 bases remained unmatched. Germline V gene sequence: CDR1 SGHVS, CDR2 FNYEAQ. This CDR3 comprises 15 residues. This chain's CDR3 is CASSQLTSGNYEQYF. The CDR3 region has the DNA TGTGCCAGCAGCCAACTGACTAGCGGAAACTACGAGCAGTACTTC.

The chain has TRBV19 and TRBJ2-7, with D perhaps matching TRBD2 (6 bases). This CDR3 is built from 13 residues. V was shortened by 6 bases and J by 7 bases, with 16 bases between the two germline ends. Germline CDR1 is LNHDA and CDR2 is SQIVND (reference sequence). The CDR3 DNA reads as TGTGCCAGTAGGGGTAGCGGAACAAGGGAGCAGTACTTC. Amino acids: CASRGSGTREQYF.

J is TRBJ1-2 and V is TRBV6-5; maybe TRBD1 (5 bases). V lost 8 bases and J lost 5, with 12 bases in between. The CDR3 consists of 12 residues. Germline V gene data show CDR1 as MNHEY and CDR2 as SVGAGI. In nucleotides, the CDR3 is TGTGCCAGCGGGAAACAGGTTTATGGCTACACCTTC. Translation: CASGKQVYGYTF.